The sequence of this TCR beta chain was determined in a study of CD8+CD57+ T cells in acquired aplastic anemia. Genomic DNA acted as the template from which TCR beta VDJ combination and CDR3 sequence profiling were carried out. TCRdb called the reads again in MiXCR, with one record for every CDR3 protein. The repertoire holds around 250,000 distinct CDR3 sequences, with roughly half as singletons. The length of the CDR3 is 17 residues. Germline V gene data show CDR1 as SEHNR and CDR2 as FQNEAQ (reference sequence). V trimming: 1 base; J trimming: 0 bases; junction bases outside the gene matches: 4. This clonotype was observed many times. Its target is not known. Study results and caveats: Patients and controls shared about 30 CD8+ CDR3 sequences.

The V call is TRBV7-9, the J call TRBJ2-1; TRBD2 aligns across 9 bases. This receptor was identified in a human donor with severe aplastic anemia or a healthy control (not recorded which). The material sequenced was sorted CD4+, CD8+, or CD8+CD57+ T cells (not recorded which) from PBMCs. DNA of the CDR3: TGTGCCAGCAGCTTAGTTCTAGCGGGGAGCTCCTACAATGAGCAGTTCTTC. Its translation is CASSLVLAGSSYNEQFF.